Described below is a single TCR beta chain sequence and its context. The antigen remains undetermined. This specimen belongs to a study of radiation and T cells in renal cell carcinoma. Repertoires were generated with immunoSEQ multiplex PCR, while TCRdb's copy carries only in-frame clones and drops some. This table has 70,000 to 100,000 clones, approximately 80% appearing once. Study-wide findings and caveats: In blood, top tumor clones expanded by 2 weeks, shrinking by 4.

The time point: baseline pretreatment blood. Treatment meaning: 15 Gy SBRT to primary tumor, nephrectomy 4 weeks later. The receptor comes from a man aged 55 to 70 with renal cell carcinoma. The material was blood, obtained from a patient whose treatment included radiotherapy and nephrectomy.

CDR3 coding DNA: TGCAGCGGAGGGCCCAGCCGGGCGTCAGATACGCAGTATTTT. Translating gives CSGGPSRASDTQYF. The chain couples TRBV29-1 to TRBJ2-3, with a weak D call TRBD2 (5 bases). The CDR3 extends over 14 amino acids. Germline V lookup: CDR1 SQVTM, CDR2 ANQGSEA. The germline V and J ends were trimmed by 7 bases and 4 bases, with 18 bases remaining between them.